The 22 T cell receptor beta chains reported below all come from one sample, sequenced in a study of blood T cell repertoires in COVID-19. The assay was immunoSEQ multiplex PCR, and TCRdb's table has in-frame clones only and misses some. The repertoire holds more than 200,000 clones, 90% to 95% seen once, with approximately 2% in the top ten. The sequenced sample was PBMCs or T cells enriched from blood (not recorded which). The receptors stem from a woman aged 18-29 years who had recovered from COVID-19.

V gene TRBV3-1 (or the pseudogene TRBV3-2) combines with J gene TRBJ2-7, with 7 bases fitting TRBD2. The CDR3 consists of 18 residues. The germline CDR1 and CDR2 sequences are LGHDT and YNNKEL (reference sequence). V gave up 4 bases and J gave up 3 bases; unmatched junction bases: 18. CDR3 coding DNA: TGTGCCAGCAGCCCCCGGTGGCTAGCGGAGAAATCGCTCTACGAGCAGTACTTC. This translates into CASSPRWLAEKSLYEQYF.

This clone was detected only once. The gene calls are TRBV7-9 and TRBJ2-3; 9 positions match TRBD2. CDR3 length: 17 residues. CDR1 and CDR2 (germline): SEHNR, FQNEAQ (reference sequence). J gave up 3 bases and V 4 bases, and 11 bases lay outside the gene matches. The CDR3 DNA sequence: TGTGCCAGCAGCTCCCACCGGGCGGGGGGGCTAACAGATACGCAGTATTTT. As protein: CASSSHRAGGLTDTQYF.

V usage is TRBV11-2 and J usage is TRBJ1-3; TRBD1 is a possible D gene (6 bases). This CDR3 spans 14 amino acids. Deletions cut 5 bases from V and 5 bases from J, with 13 bases between. Germline V lookup: CDR1 SGHAT, CDR2 FQNNGV. CDR3 sequence reads: CASSRDGQRNTIYF. The CDR3 nucleotides read TGTGCCAGCAGCCGGGACGGACAGAGAAACACCATATATTTT.

This clone was seen only once. V and J are TRBV7-6 and TRBJ1-3, with D possibly matching TRBD1 (6 bases). Between the trimmed V and J ends, which lost 6 bases and 2 bases, there was a span of 14 bases. CDR1 is SGHVS, CDR2 FNYEAQ, per germline. The length of the CDR3 is 15 residues. The DNA for the CDR3 is TGTGCCAGCAGTTCGGGCGGGGGGCCTGGAAACACCATATATTTT. It yields the protein CASSSGGGPGNTIYF.

The gene calls are TRBV10-3 and TRBJ2-1; 8 positions match TRBD2. Germline lookup yields CDR1 ENHRY and CDR2 SYGVKD. V was pared by 6 bases and J by 5 bases, with 9 bases of the junction left unmatched. CDR3 length: 15 residues. The CDR3 sequence is CAIRRLALADNEQFF. Written as DNA, the CDR3 is TGTGCCATCAGGCGATTGGCACTAGCGGACAATGAGCAGTTCTTC.

This chain connects TRBV6-5 to TRBJ1-1, with 7 bases fitting TRBD1. Trimming took 5 bases from V and 0 from J; bases not matched to a gene: 3. This CDR3 is built from 14 residues. The V gene's germline CDR1 is MNHEY and CDR2 SVGAGI. The CDR3 reads CASSRQGLNTEAFF. In nucleotides, the CDR3 is TGTGCCAGCAGTCGACAGGGACTGAACACTGAAGCTTTCTTT.

The rearrangement joins TRBV19 to TRBJ1-6, with D unresolved. The CDR3 runs 16 residues. Germline CDR1 LNHDA, CDR2 SQIVND (reference sequence). V lost 1 base to trimming and J lost 6 bases, with 13 bases between them. CDR3 nucleotides: TGTGCCAGTAGTATAGTTGGCAGGTCTTTTAATTCACCCCTCCACTTT. Its protein product is CASSIVGRSFNSPLHF.

The chain recombines TRBV11-2 with TRBJ1-3, with D unresolved. The CDR3 length is 14 residues. Germline CDR1 is SGHAT and CDR2 is FQNNGV. Trimming took 8 bases from V and 4 from J, leaving 15 bases between them. This CDR3 is CASHSRGRGNTIYF. The CDR3 bases are TGTGCCAGCCATTCTCGGGGAAGGGGAAACACCATATATTTT.

The V gene is TRBV29-1, the J gene TRBJ1-2; perhaps TRBD1 as D (5 bases). Deletions cut 7 bases from V and 0 bases from J, with 18 bases between. Germline V gives CDR1 SQVTM, CDR2 ANQGSEA. The CDR3 runs 15 residues. CDR3 nucleotide sequence: TGCAGCGCCCCTCTGGGGCAGGTGACTAACTATGGCTACACCTTC. This gives the protein CSAPLGQVTNYGYTF.

The rearrangement joins TRBV15 to TRBJ2-7; the D gene is possibly TRBD2 (5 bases). V dropped 5 bases and J dropped 0 bases, with 8 bases sitting between them. The CDR3 spans 13 residues. The germline CDR1 and CDR2 sequences are LNHNV and YYDKDF (reference sequence). The CDR3 reads CATSAGVSYEQYF. CDR3 nucleotides: TGTGCCACCAGCGCCGGGGTCTCCTACGAGCAGTACTTC.

This chain links TRBV10-3 with TRBJ1-2; 11 bases are a match to TRBD1. Unmatched junction bases numbered 4, after V lost 9 bases and J lost 4 bases. The CDR3 spans 13 residues. Germline lookup yields CDR1 ENHRY and CDR2 SYGVKD. The CDR3 nucleotides read TGTGCCATTGCCGGGACAGGGGGCTATGGCTACACCTTC. It codes for CAIAGTGGYGYTF.

The CDR3 spells CASSLNAGAYGYTF. CDR3 nucleotides: TGTGCCAGCAGCTTAAATGCGGGAGCCTATGGCTACACCTTC. The chain combines TRBV7-3 with TRBJ1-2; unclear D gene. Germline loops: CDR1 SGHTA, CDR2 FQGTGA. The CDR3 covers 14 residues. Trimming shortened V by 1 base and J by 4 bases, and 10 bases separated the two germline ends. The full variable domain, with the rest looked up from reference TRBV7-3 and TRBJ1-2, is GAGVSQTPSNKVTEKGKYVELRCDPISGHTALYWYRQSLGQGPEFLIYFQGTGAADDSGLPNDRFFAVRPEGSVSTLKIQRTERGDSAVYLCASSLNAGAYGYTFGSGTRLTVV.

In regard to this clone: Other DNA variants within this sample encode the same CDR3. The rearrangement links TRBV5-1 to TRBJ1-1; the D gene is possibly TRBD1 (6 bases). Between the trimmed V and J ends, which lost 0 bases and 5 bases, there was a span of 8 bases. Germline loops: CDR1 SGHRS, CDR2 YFSETQ. The CDR3 extends over 13 amino acids. The CDR3 loop is CASSLVQGTEAFF. The CDR3, as DNA: TGCGCCAGCAGCTTGGTTCAGGGGACTGAAGCTTTCTTT.

This clone came up once. This rearrangement joins TRBV18 to TRBJ1-5; D call uncertain. Trimming shortened V by 1 base and J by 3 bases, and 10 bases separated the two germline ends. The CDR3 totals 15 residues. Germline V lookup: CDR1 KGHSH, CDR2 LQKENI. Written as DNA, the CDR3 is TGTGCCAGCTCACCACTAGCGGGTGTCAATCAGCCCCAGCATTTT. This gives the protein CASSPLAGVNQPQHF.

This sequence joins TRBV15 and TRBJ2-3; possibly TRBD2 for D (6 bases). In germline, CDR1 is LNHNV, CDR2 YYDKDF (reference sequence). CDR3 size: 16 residues. V was shortened by 1 base and J by 2 bases, with 13 bases between the two germline ends. CDR3 sequence (DNA): TGTGCCACCAGCAGAGGACTAGAAGGGTACACAGATACGCAGTATTTT. Amino acids: CATSRGLEGYTDTQYF.

The rearrangement links TRBV4-2 to TRBJ1-1; 8 nucleotides line up with TRBD1. The V and J ends lost 0 bases and 5 bases, in that order; junction bases with no gene match: 8. The CDR3 is 16 amino acids. Germline CDR1 is LGHNA and CDR2 is YNFKEQ. The CDR3 sequence: CASSQESRDRNTEAFF. For the CDR3, the DNA is TGTGCCAGCAGCCAAGAATCTCGGGACAGGAATACTGAAGCTTTCTTT.

The chain is built from TRBV19 and TRBJ1-2; TRBD1 matches 8 bases. The germline V gene encodes CDR1 LNHDA and CDR2 SQIVND (reference sequence). V lost 3 bases and J lost 1; bases outside the gene matches: 7. CDR3 length: 16 amino acids. The CDR3 DNA follows: TGTGCCAGTAGTATTAGTAGAACAGGGGGTAACTATGGCTACACCTTC. Its translation: CASSISRTGGNYGYTF.

The chain has TRBV2 and TRBJ2-3; 14 nucleotides line up with TRBD2. J gave up 9 bases and V 5 bases, and 4 bases lay outside the gene matches. CDR1 and CDR2 (germline): SNHLY, FYNNEI. This CDR3 region has 14 residues. The CDR3 loop reads CASSRTSGGITQYF. The DNA for the CDR3 is TGTGCCAGCAGTCGGACTAGCGGGGGGATCACGCAGTATTTT.

CDR3 in amino acids: CASRNTLAGYGYTF. In nucleotides, the CDR3 is TGTGCCAGCAGAAACACCCTGGCAGGGTATGGCTACACCTTC. This chain uses TRBV28 with TRBJ1-2, with D possibly TRBD1 on 5 matching bases. The CDR3 contains 14 residues. Germline values: CDR1 MDHEN, CDR2 SYDVKM. Trimming left V 6 bases short and J 5 bases short, with 16 bases between.

The rearrangement uses TRBV3-1 (or the pseudogene TRBV3-2) and TRBJ2-5; 8 bases match TRBD1. Germline lookup yields CDR1 LGHDT and CDR2 YNNKEL (reference sequence). V lost 2 bases to trimming and J lost 5 bases; unmatched junction nucleotides: 13. This CDR3 comprises 17 residues. In nucleotides, the CDR3 is TGTGCCAGCAGCCAAAAGGGACGGACAGGGTACCGGGAGACCCAGTACTTC. This gives the protein CASSQKGRTGYRETQYF.

The gene calls are TRBV15 and TRBJ2-6; no clear D. The CDR3 consists of 16 residues. Trimming pared 5 bases from V and 0 bases from J, leaving 11 bases between. Germline V gene sequence: CDR1 LNHNV, CDR2 YYDKDF (reference sequence). CDR3 DNA sequence: TGTGCCACCAGCCCGGCCTCGGGCTCTGGGGCCAACGTCCTGACTTTC. It encodes CATSPASGSGANVLTF.

The chain employs TRBV5-6 and TRBJ1-4, with D perhaps matching TRBD1 (6 bases). CDR1 is SGHDT and CDR2 is YYEEEE in the germline V gene. The CDR3 sequence is 18 residues long. V lost 3 bases and J 1 base, leaving 19 bases between the germline ends. DNA of the CDR3: TGTGCCAGCAGCTCCTGGACAGATGGGCCGAGAACTAATGAAAAACTGTTTTTT. Protein sequence: CASSSWTDGPRTNEKLFF.